These 9 T cell receptor beta chains share one sample of origin, sequenced in a study of somatic mutations in cytotoxic T cells in rheumatoid arthritis. Some clones are missing from TCRdb's copy, which holds only in-frame ones; the method was immunoSEQ multiplex PCR. The repertoire has roughly 6,800 clones, about 80% of them found once; the top ten carry 25% to 30%. The input for sequencing was CD8+ T cells sorted from blood, taken at a follow-up visit. These receptor sequences come from a woman aged 70 to 79 with rheumatoid arthritis.

The table lists this clone with a few counts. The CDR3 reads CASSGDRGTEAFF. CDR3 DNA sequence: TGTGCCAGCAGCGGCGACAGGGGAACTGAAGCTTTCTTT. V gene TRBV7-3 combines with J gene TRBJ1-1; TRBD1 matches at 8 bases. Trimming removed 5 bases from V and 5 bases from J; junction bases left unmatched: 4. The CDR3 covers 13 residues. CDR1 is SGHTA, CDR2 FQGTGA, per germline.

The gene calls are TRBV5-1 and TRBJ2-1, with D possibly TRBD2 on 6 matching bases. The CDR3 is made up of 18 amino acids. Germline CDR1 and CDR2: SGHRS and YFSETQ. V was shortened by 6 bases and J by 6 bases, with 28 bases between the two germline ends. The CDR3 loop reads CASTNPRRLGFLLNEQFF. In DNA, the CDR3 is TGCGCCAGCACTAACCCAAGGCGACTAGGTTTTTTACTCAATGAGCAGTTCTTC.

V and J are TRBV5-6 and TRBJ2-5; 8 nucleotides match TRBD1. CDR3 length: 18 amino acids. Germline trimming cut 4 bases from V and 5 bases from J; bases unmatched to any gene: 19. CDR1 and CDR2 from the germline V gene are SGHDT and YYEEEE. The CDR3 here is CASSLLFEKTGVGETQYF. The CDR3 DNA is TGTGCCAGCAGCCTACTATTTGAAAAGACAGGGGTCGGGGAGACCCAGTACTTC.

The chain couples TRBV13 to TRBJ2-1; D unresolved. CDR3 size: 12 residues. V dropped 5 bases and J dropped 10 bases, with 12 bases sitting between them. Germline CDR1 and CDR2: PRHDT and FYEKMQ (reference sequence). The CDR3 loop is CASSNTYREQFF. The CDR3 DNA is TGTGCCAGCAGCAACACATACAGAGAGCAGTTCTTC.

The chain is built from TRBV19 and TRBJ2-1; 10 bases match TRBD2. J gave up 7 bases and V 3 bases, and 6 bases lay outside the gene matches. Germline values: CDR1 LNHDA, CDR2 SQIVND (reference sequence). The CDR3 is 15 residues long. This CDR3 reads CASSMAASGGNEQFF. In DNA, the CDR3 is TGTGCCAGTAGTATGGCGGCTAGCGGGGGTAATGAGCAGTTCTTC.

This chain uses TRBV28 with TRBJ2-7; weak D call: TRBD2 (6 bases). Per germline, CDR1 MDHEN and CDR2 SYDVKM. With 5 bases removed from V and 5 bases from J, the gap between germline ends came to 19 bases. This CDR3 has 15 amino acids. CDR3 residues: CASSLTDGSLDEQYF. The CDR3 DNA is TGTGCCAGCAGTCTGACCGACGGGAGCCTCGACGAGCAGTACTTC.

This clone appeared a few times. The chain combines TRBV9 with TRBJ2-1; D is uncertain. V shed 0 bases and J shed 3 bases, with 13 bases lying between them. The CDR3 has 16 amino acids. CDR1 SGDLS and CDR2 YYNGEE come from the germline V gene. This chain's CDR3 is CASSVDRFPSYNEQFF. DNA for the CDR3: TGTGCCAGCAGCGTAGATCGGTTCCCGAGCTACAATGAGCAGTTCTTC. Full variable domain (remainder filled in from reference TRBV9 and TRBJ2-1): DSGVTQTPKHLITATGQRVTLRCSPRSGDLSVYWYQQSLDQGLQFLIQYYNGEERAKGNILERFSAQQFPDLHSELNLSSLELGDSALYFCASSVDRFPSYNEQFFGPGTRLTVL.

Comments on this clone: Relative to the germline gene, one junction end is altered; a read error may explain this. The V call is TRBV6-5, the J call TRBJ2-1; TRBD2 aligns across 8 bases. The CDR3 covers 15 residues. Per germline, CDR1 MNHEY and CDR2 SVGAGI. The CDR3 DNA is TGTGCCAGCGGTTACTCAAGCGGGAGCTACAATGAGCAGTTCTTC. Translated, it gives CASGYSSGSYNEQFF.

The V and J genes are TRBV2 and TRBJ1-6; 7 bases are a match to TRBD1. The CDR3 has 13 amino acids. Germline assignment: CDR1 SNHLY and CDR2 FYNNEI. V shed 7 bases, J shed 6 bases, and the junction held 3 bases outside the gene matches. In DNA form, the CDR3 reads TGTGCCAGCAACAACAGGGGTAATTCACCCCTCCACTTT. Amino acids: CASNNRGNSPLHF.